The following is a T cell receptor beta chain sequence with its context. This entry comes from a study of blood T cell repertoires in COVID-19. Trimming shortened V by 0 bases and J by 0 bases, and 9 bases separated the two germline ends. Germline values: CDR1 SGHTA, CDR2 FQGNSA. This CDR3 contains 16 residues. The method was immunoSEQ multiplex PCR; TCRdb's version includes in-frame clones alone and lacks a portion of them. The sample consists of roughly 300,000 clones, roughly 79% of them appearing once. The receptor's source is a woman in her sixties or seventies with active or convalescent COVID-19. The V and J genes are TRBV7-2 and TRBJ1-3; no firm D call. Sample: peripheral blood. The CDR3: CASSLASGFSGNTIYF. CDR3 nucleotides: TGTGCCAGCAGCTTAGCGTCGGGTTTCTCTGGAAACACCATATATTTT.